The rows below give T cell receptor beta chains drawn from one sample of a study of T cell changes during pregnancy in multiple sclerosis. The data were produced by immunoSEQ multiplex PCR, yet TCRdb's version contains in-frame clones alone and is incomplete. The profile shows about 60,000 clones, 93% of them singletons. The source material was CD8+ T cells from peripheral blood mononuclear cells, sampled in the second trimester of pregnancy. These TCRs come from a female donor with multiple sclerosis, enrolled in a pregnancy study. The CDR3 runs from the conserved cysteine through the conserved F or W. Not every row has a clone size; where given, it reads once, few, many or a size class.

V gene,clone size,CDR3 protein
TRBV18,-,CASSTAVSNTEAFF
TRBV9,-,CASSQAGENTGELFF
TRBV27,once,CASGVGLAGVADTQYF
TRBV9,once,CASSVEGDGGLTGELFF
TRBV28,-,CASSLKGGGNTIYF
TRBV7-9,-,CASSEGGIYEQYF
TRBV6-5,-,CASSKGEAYEQYF
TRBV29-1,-,CSVDGSGSYNEQFF
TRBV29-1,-,CSVDGGASTEAFF
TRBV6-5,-,CASSYSSEQYF
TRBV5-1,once,CASQILGQGKIPYNEQFF
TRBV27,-,CASSAGTDTTEAFF
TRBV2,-,CASNVRPSGASSTDTQYF
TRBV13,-,CASSRTANTEAFF
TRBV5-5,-,CASRPGGFSPEQYF
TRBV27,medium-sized,CASSFGRTGHNYGYTF
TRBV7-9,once,CASSPTDRGSLGDTQYF
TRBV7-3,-,CASSLASGETQYF
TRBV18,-,CASSLIAEGLVGYEQYF
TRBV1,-,CTSSQDQARQPYGYTF
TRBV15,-,CATSRDRASGRRQYF
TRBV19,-,CASSIGQPRMNTEAFF
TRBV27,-,CATSLYEQYF
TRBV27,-,CASSFQGPYEQYF
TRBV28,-,CASSPGGSGGYYNEQFF
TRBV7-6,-,CASSLGSLGTGVGNEQFF
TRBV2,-,CASSEPSTQYF
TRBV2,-,CASSAGGGAPYNEQFF
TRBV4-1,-,CASRILQGESSPLHF
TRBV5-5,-,CASSPEVYSYEQYF
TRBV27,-,CASSRVLTDSNQPQHF
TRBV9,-,CASSVDGENDTQYF
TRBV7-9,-,CASSSGGGIEQFF
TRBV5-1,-,CASSDMRDRRIDDEQFF
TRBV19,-,CASSAGSGNTIYF
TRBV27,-,CASTLDSSYNEQFF
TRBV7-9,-,CASSVDRGSNQPQHF
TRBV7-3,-,CASSIYRVNTEAFF
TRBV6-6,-,CASSYWGRVRGYTF
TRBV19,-,CASSMTSGKRDGANVLTF
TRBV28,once,CASNLGLAGVKQYF
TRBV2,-,CASRFSGIYEQYF
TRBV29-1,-,CSVESEGASSYEQYF
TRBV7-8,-,CASSPPGRGGRQETQYF
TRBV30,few,CAWSSGLQNTEAFF
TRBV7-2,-,CASSLVLGQMARSSYEQYF
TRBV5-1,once,CASSLGTGGTEAFF
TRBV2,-,CATFWGREQFF
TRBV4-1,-,CASSQDGQGYYGYTF
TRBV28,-,CASTRGISGELFF
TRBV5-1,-,CASSPLAGTYEQYF
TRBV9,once,CASSVAPGGPYEQYF
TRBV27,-,CATNSGTVNTGELFF
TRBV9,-,CASSKTGGGEKLFF
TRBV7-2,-,CASSLDFRGLVDETQYF